These T cell receptor beta chains were read from a single sample in a study of blood T cell repertoires in COVID-19. Assay used: immunoSEQ multiplex PCR; TCRdb lists only in-frame clones, some missing. Here the sample spans 150,000 to 200,000 clones, roughly 80% being singletons. Material: PBMCs or T cells enriched from blood (not recorded which). The receptors here all came from a woman aged 55-70 years with acute COVID-19. The CDR3 runs from the conserved cysteine through the conserved F or W. The D gene is left open where the match is weak. The size of a clone is reported for some rows only, either as once, few or many, or as a class for expanded clones.

>NA|NA|TRBJ1-2|TRBV7-9
CASSPSAVYGYTF
TGTGCCAGCAGCCCAAGTGCGGTGTATGGCTACACCTTC
>NA|NA|TRBJ2-6|TRBV19
CASSIRSGTGSSGANVLTF
TGTGCCAGTAGTATCCGGAGCGGGACAGGAAGCTCTGGGGCCAACGTCCTGACTTTC
>NA|NA|TRBJ2-5|TRBV18
CASSPILSGSEGRETQYF
TGTGCCAGCTCACCAATTCTATCGGGGTCCGAAGGTCGAGAGACCCAGTACTTC
>TRBD2|NA|TRBJ2-5|TRBV7-7
CASSLAGPQETQYF
TGTGCCAGCAGTCTAGCGGGGCCCCAAGAGACCCAGTACTTC
>NA|once|TRBJ1-5|TRBV4-3
CASSQEQGNNQPQHF
TGCGCCAGCAGCCAGGAACAGGGTAACAATCAGCCCCAGCATTTT
>NA|NA|TRBJ1-4|TRBV18
CASSGQGGTNEKLFF
TGTGCCAGCTCCGGTCAGGGTGGAACTAATGAAAAACTGTTTTTT
>TRBD1|NA|TRBJ1-6|TRBV6-1
CASSEGQAFGSPLHF
TGTGCCAGCAGTGAGGGACAGGCGTTTGGGTCACCCCTCCACTTT
>TRBD1|NA|TRBJ1-2|TRBV7-2
CASSSYRGREDGYTF
TGTGCCAGCAGCTCCTACAGGGGGCGGGAGGATGGCTACACCTTC
>TRBD1|NA|TRBJ1-1|TRBV5-1
CASRHTGGDTEAFF
TGCGCCAGCAGACACACAGGGGGCGACACTGAAGCTTTCTTT
>TRBD2|NA|TRBJ2-3|TRBV3-1/TRBV3-2
CASSPGLAGGASSTDTQYF
TGTGCCAGCAGTCCGGGACTAGCGGGGGGGGCTTCGAGCACAGATACGCAGTATTTT
>TRBD2|NA|TRBJ2-1|TRBV7-2
CASSLDSGRAGNEQFF
TGTGCCAGCAGCCTCGATAGCGGGAGGGCCGGTAATGAGCAGTTCTTC
>TRBD2|NA|TRBJ2-3|TRBV7-2
CASSPTSGGGNTQYF
TGTGCCAGCAGCCCTACTAGCGGGGGGGGAAATACGCAGTATTTT
>TRBD2|NA|TRBJ2-1|TRBV7-6
CASSLVASRGRAWSSYNEQFF
TGTGCCAGCAGCTTAGTGGCCAGTCGCGGGAGGGCCTGGAGCTCCTACAATGAGCAGTTCTTC
>NA|few|TRBJ2-3|TRBV14
CASSLPGASDTQYF
TGTGCCAGCAGCCTACCCGGTGCGTCAGATACGCAGTATTTT
>NA|NA|TRBJ2-5|TRBV5-1
CASSLESVQETQYF
TGCGCCAGCAGCTTGGAGTCAGTACAAGAGACCCAGTACTTC
>NA|NA|TRBJ2-6|TRBV19
CASSAGVHSGANVLTF
TGTGCCAGTAGTGCCGGGGTCCACTCTGGGGCCAACGTCCTGACTTTC
>NA|NA|TRBJ1-2|TRBV5-1
CASSFRGPPRGYTF
TGCGCCAGCAGCTTCAGGGGCCCCCCCCGTGGCTACACCTTC
>NA|NA|TRBJ2-3|TRBV30
CAWSTLRRGSTDTQYF
TGTGCCTGGAGTACCCTTCGCCGCGGGAGCACAGATACGCAGTATTTT